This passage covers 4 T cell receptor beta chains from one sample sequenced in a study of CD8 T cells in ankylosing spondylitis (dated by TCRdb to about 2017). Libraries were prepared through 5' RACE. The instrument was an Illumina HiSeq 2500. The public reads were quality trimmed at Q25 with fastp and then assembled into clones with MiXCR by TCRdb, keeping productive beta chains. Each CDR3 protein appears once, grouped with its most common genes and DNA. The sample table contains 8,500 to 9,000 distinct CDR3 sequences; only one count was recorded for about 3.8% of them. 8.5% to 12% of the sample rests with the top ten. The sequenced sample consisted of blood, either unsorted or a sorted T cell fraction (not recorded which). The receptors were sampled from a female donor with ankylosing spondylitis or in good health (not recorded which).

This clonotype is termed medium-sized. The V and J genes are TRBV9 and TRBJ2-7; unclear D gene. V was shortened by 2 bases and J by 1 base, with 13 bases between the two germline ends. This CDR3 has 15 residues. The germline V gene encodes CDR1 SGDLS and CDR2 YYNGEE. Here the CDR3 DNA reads TGTGCCAGCAGCGTTTCCATCGGGTCTTCCTACGAGCAGTACTTC. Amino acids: CASSVSIGSSYEQYF.

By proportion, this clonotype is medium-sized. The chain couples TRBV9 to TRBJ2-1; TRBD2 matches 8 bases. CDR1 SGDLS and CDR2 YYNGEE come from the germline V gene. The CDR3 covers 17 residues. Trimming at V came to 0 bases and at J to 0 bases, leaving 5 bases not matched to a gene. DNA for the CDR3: TGTGCCAGCAGCGTAGGGGGCGGGGGGAGCTCCTACAATGAGCAGTTCTTC. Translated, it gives CASSVGGGGSSYNEQFF.

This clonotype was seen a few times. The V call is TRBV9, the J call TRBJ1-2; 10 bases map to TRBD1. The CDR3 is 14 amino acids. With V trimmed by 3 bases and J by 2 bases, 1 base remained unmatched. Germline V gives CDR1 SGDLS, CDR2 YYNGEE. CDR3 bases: TGTGCCAGCAGCGGGGGACAGGGGAACTATGGCTACACCTTC. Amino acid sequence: CASSGGQGNYGYTF. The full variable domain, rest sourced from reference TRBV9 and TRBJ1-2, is DSGVTQTPKHLITATGQRVTLRCSPRSGDLSVYWYQQSLDQGLQFLIQYYNGEERAKGNILERFSAQQFPDLHSELNLSSLELGDSALYFCASSGGQGNYGYTFGSGTRLTVV.

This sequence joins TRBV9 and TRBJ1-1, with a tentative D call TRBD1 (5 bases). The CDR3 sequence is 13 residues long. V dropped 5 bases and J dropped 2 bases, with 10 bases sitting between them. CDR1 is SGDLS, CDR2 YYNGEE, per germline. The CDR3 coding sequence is TGTGCCAGCAGTGAGACAGTTAACACTGAAGCTTTCTTT. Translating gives CASSETVNTEAFF.